The source of this TCR beta chain is a study of beta chain features in type 1 diabetes (dated by TCRdb to 2017 to 2018). Context from the whole study: Mean age, gender distribution, total cell number and subset yield did not differ between patients and healthy donors. A total of approximately 100,000,000 sorted cells were examined across all samples, and the number of cells per subset was strongly correlated with RNA yield. The study compared the TCRB repertoires of sorted circulating CD4+ T cell subsets in recently diagnosed type 1 diabetes patients with those in matched healthy donors. Naive and central memory subsets were obtained from all 30 or so donors, but regulatory and stem cell-like memory subsets were isolated from only 8 patients and roughly 8 healthy donors.

About this clone itself: Its cognate antigen has yet to be identified. Base qualities are not at hand, and no much larger clone is one base apart.

All of the isolated RNA was reverse transcribed with the High Capacity cDNA Reverse Transcription Kit, so expressed TCRB transcripts were sequenced. Survey-depth immunoSEQ sequencing was performed on stem cell-like memory T cell samples, with an average of roughly 930,000 total reads per sample. Sorted cells were lysed in RLT buffer, and RNA was extracted using DNase-treated RNeasy Micro or Mini kits according to cell number. To prevent cross-contamination, every cell subset was processed on its own, while patient and healthy donor samples were processed together. TCRB sequences were amplified from cDNA with the immunoSEQ multiplex PCR, producing 87-bp fragments spanning the CDR3 region. Sequencing of the amplicons was done on the Illumina HiSeq platform. As for the authors' bioinformatics: Synthetic template baselines were used to correct PCR bias computationally, reads within Hamming distance 2 were collapsed, and singletons that could not be merged were discarded. Reads were aligned against IMGT so that V, D and J genes, CDR3 length and insertions or deletions at six rearrangement sites could be assigned. Within each subset, clonotype counts were normalized to sorted cell number, after which true diversity and Gini coefficients were computed with the tcR R package. Repertoire sharing was quantified using the overlap coefficient calculated on TCRB nucleotide sequences. TCRdb took over this immuneACCESS table, retaining in-frame rearrangements with V and J assigned. Such tables are incomplete; in checked studies, under half of the missing clones stem from an unresolved V gene, and the remainder is unexplained. For V, J and clone size, that table is used; D and trimming come from the DNA. This sample lists 15,000 to 20,000 clones; about 53% were detected once. The ten top clones hold roughly 0.4% of the sample.

CDR1 and CDR2, per the germline V gene, are KGHSH and LQKENI. The CDR3 contains 17 residues, cysteine and phenylalanine counted. Only the CDR3 DNA is retained, 51 bases long and in frame from the first base. Compared with germline, V lacks 1 base and J lacks 2 bases; bases without a gene match: 8. A single peripheral blood draw of approximately 0.11 L on average was collected from each donor into heparinised tubes. Using a panel that included CD45RO, CCR7, CD25, CD127, CD95 and CD27, naive, central memory, regulatory and stem cell-like memory CD4+ T cells were sorted on a BD FACSAria II. Every sorted population had a purity above 95%. Right away, PBMCs were isolated by Lymphoprep density gradient centrifugation and were stained directly, with no culture step. So that batch effects would be minimized, each experiment stained and sorted samples in pairs, pairing one healthy donor with one patient. Overall study results and their limits: Type 1 diabetes patients showed a moderate but significant shortening of TCRB CDR3 length in all four CD4+ subsets. Sequencing cDNA rather than genomic DNA could over-represent highly expressing activated cells, although activation and CD3 levels did not differ between groups. Fewer insertions and more nucleotide deletions at VDJ recombination sites were observed in patients with type 1 diabetes, implying thymic rearrangement abnormalities. PCR may preferentially amplify shorter templates, but because patient and control samples were amplified and corrected together, any resulting skew would affect both groups equally. Only small numbers of individuals were included in the HLA sub-analyses, which left unresolved whether HLA type had any influence on TCRB rearrangement. Naive, central memory and regulatory TCRB repertoires appeared to be more alike among patients than among healthy donors.

The TCR was taken from a man in his late teens or twenties in good health. Recombination connected TRBV18 to TRBJ2-1, with 7 central nucleotides matching TRBD1. The sequenced sample was stem cell memory CD4+ T cells from blood. This specimen's cell subset or site label, interpreted: stem cell-like memory CD4+ T cells. For the CDR3, the sequence is CASSPRGTGQTYNEQFF. The nucleotide sequence is TGTGCCAGCTCACCACGAGGGACGGGACAGACCTACAATGAGCAGTTCTTC.